This T cell receptor beta chain appears in the sequencing data of a study of identical twins. Study-wide results and caveats: Reduced insertions were recorded for abundant cord blood beta clonotypes, with no such pattern in memory repertoires.

All donors were healthy Caucasians. This clonotype was found a few times. Its target is unknown. Unique molecular identifiers were present on the cDNA, which also gained a universal primer site by template switching. TCRdb independently ran MiXCR on the 5' RACE reads; one entry per CDR3 protein. The sample carries a few hundred thousand distinct CDR3 sequences, around 8.8% recorded once. Trimming removed 11 bases at V and 2 bases at J, with 22 bases between. The CDR3 is made up of 17 amino acids. Per the germline V gene, CDR1 is PRHDT and CDR2 is FYEKMQ (reference sequence). This same sample was also part of a study on yellow fever vaccine responses in identical twins.

The material sequenced was CD8+ T cells sorted from blood. The source of this sequence is a young woman in good health. The chain links TRBV13 to TRBJ2-6; no definite D call. The CDR3 bases are TGTGCCTGCTATCTGGGTCCACCACCCCCTGGGGCCAACGTCCTGACTTTC. Protein sequence: CACYLGPPPPGANVLTF.